This T cell receptor beta chain was documented in a study of T-cell memory formation after mild COVID-19. Whole-study context: There were largely donor-specific TCR clusters.

Remarks on this clonotype: No antigen is known for it.

Unmatched junction bases numbered 6, after V lost 5 bases and J lost 1 base. The germline V gene has CDR1 SGDLS and CDR2 YYNGEE. CDR3 length: 15 residues. Study observations and caveats: Several responding clones turned up in pre-infection memory, indicating that cross-reactive memory may have taken part.

Barcoded TCR alpha and TCR beta cDNA libraries with UMIs came from 5'RACE using constant-segment primers. MiXCR, applied by TCRdb to the 5' RACE reads, yields one record per CDR3 protein. Altogether approximately 190,000 distinct CDR3 sequences are present, 18% being singletons, with the ten largest covering 2% to 2.5%. Sequencing used PBMCs or a T cell subset sorted from them (not recorded which). The TCR originated in an adult woman who had mild COVID-19 (a few samples of this study predate the infection). Cell type and time point are not known. The V and J genes are TRBV9 and TRBJ2-1; 7 bases are a match to TRBD2. The CDR3 DNA follows: TGTGCCAGCAGTAGCCGGGAGGTTTCCTACAATGAGCAGTTCTTC. It translates to CASSSREVSYNEQFF.